This TCR beta chain was obtained from a study of blood T cell repertoires in COVID-19. Some clones are missing from TCRdb's copy, which holds only in-frame ones; the method was immunoSEQ multiplex PCR. The repertoire holds around 300,000 clones, with 75% to 90% as singletons. The CDR3 length is 14 residues. Germline loops: CDR1 SGHAT, CDR2 FQNNGV. V was shortened by 1 base and J by 1 base, with 7 bases between the two germline ends. The source of this sequence is a young woman who had recovered from COVID-19. This chain uses TRBV11-2 with TRBJ1-1; no clear D. What was sequenced was peripheral blood. DNA for the CDR3: TGTGCCAGCAGCTTAGTACTTCCGAACACTGAAGCTTTCTTT. Translation: CASSLVLPNTEAFF.